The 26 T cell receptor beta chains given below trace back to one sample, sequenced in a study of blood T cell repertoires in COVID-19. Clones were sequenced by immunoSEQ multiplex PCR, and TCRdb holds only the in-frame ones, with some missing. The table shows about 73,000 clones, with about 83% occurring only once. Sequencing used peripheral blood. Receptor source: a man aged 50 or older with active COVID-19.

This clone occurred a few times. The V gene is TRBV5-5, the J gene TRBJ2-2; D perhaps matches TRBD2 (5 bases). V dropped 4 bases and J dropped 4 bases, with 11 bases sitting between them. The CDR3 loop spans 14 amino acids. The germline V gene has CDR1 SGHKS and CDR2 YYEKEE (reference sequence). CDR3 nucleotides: TGTGCCAGCAGCCCGGTGGGAGTCACCGGGGAGCTGTTTTTT. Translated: CASSPVGVTGELFF.

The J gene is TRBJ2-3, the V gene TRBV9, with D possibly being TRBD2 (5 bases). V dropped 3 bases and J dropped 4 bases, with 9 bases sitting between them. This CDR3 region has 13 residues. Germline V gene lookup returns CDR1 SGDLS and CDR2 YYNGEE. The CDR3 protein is CASSAEGPDTQYF. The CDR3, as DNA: TGTGCCAGCAGCGCAGAGGGTCCAGATACGCAGTATTTT.

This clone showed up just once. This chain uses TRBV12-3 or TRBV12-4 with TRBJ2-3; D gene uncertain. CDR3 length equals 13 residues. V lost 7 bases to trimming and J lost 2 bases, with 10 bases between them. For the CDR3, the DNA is TGTGCCAGCATCCACCCTAACACAGATACGCAGTATTTT. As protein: CASIHPNTDTQYF.

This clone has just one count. Written as DNA, the CDR3 is TGTGCCAGCAGTTTGGGGACAACAGCTTTCTTT. Its translation is CASSLGTTAFF. This chain uses TRBV12-3 or TRBV12-4 with TRBJ1-1; maybe TRBD1 (6 bases). V dropped 3 bases and J dropped 10 bases, with 9 bases sitting between them. The length of the CDR3 is 11 residues.

This CDR3 is CASSQGGSNSPLHF. DNA for the CDR3: TGTGCCAGCAGCCAGGGGGGTTCAAATTCACCCCTCCACTTT. The chain links TRBV3-1 (or the pseudogene TRBV3-2) to TRBJ1-6; a possible D gene is TRBD1 (5 bases). There are 14 residues in the CDR3. Germline CDR1 and CDR2: LGHDT and YNNKEL (reference sequence). V dropped 3 bases and J dropped 7 bases, with 10 bases sitting between them.

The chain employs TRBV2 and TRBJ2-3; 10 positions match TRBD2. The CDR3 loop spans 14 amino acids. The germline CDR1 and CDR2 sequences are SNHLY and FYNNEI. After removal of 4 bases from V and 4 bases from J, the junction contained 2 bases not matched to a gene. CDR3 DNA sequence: TGTGCCAGCAGTGTGGGACTAGCGTCAGATACGCAGTATTTT. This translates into CASSVGLASDTQYF.

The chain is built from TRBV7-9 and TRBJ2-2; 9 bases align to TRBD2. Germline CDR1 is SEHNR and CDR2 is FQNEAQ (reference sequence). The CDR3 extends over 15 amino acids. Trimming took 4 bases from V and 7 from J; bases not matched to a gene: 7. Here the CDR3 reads CASSSTSGSGGELFF. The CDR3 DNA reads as TGTGCCAGCAGCTCCACTAGCGGGTCGGGCGGGGAGCTGTTTTTT.

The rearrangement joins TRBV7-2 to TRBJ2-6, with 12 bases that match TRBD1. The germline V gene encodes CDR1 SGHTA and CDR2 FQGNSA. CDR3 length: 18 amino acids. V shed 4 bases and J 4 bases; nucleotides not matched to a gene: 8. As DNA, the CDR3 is TGTGCCAGCAGCTCAATGGGACAGGGGGCGGGCGGGGCCAACGTCCTGACTTTC. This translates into CASSSMGQGAGGANVLTF.

CDR3 loop: CASRIAGRVYEQYF. CDR3 nucleotide sequence: TGTGCCAGCAGAATTGCTGGCAGGGTATACGAGCAGTACTTC. The chain employs TRBV13 and TRBJ2-7, with D possibly matching TRBD1 (5 bases). Germline lookup yields CDR1 PRHDT and CDR2 FYEKMQ (reference sequence). Trimming left V 6 bases short and J 4 bases short, with 16 bases between. This CDR3 spans 14 amino acids.

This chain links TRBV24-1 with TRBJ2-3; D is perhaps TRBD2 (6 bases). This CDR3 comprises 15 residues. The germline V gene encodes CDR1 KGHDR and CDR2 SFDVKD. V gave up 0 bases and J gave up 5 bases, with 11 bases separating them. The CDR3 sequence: CATSDLTGEIDTQYF. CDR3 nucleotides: TGTGCCACCAGTGATTTGACGGGGGAGATAGATACGCAGTATTTT.

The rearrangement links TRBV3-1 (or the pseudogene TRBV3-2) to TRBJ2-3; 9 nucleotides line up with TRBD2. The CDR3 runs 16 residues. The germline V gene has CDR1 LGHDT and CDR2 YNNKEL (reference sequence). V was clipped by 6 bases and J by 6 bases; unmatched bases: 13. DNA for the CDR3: TGTGCCAGCAGTCATACTGGCGGGGGGGCCCCGGATACGCAGTATTTT. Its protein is CASSHTGGGAPDTQYF.

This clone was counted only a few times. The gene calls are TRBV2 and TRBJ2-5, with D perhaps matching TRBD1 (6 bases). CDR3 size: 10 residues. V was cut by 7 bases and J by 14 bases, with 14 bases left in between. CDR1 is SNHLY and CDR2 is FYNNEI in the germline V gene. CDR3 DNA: TGTGCCAGCACCGAGGACAGTCCATACTTC. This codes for CASTEDSPYF. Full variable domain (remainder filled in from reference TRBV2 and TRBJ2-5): EPEVTQTPSHQVTQMGQEVILRCVPISNHLYFYWYRQILGQKVEFLVSFYNNEISEKSEIFDDQFSVERPDGSNFTLKIRSTKLEDSAMYFCASTEDSPYFGPGTRLLVL.

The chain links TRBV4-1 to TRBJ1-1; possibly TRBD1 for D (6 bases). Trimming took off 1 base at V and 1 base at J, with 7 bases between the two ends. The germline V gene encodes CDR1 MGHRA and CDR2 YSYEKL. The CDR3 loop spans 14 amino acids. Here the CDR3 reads CASSQVGANTEAFF. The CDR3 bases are TGCGCCAGCAGCCAAGTGGGGGCGAACACTGAAGCTTTCTTT.

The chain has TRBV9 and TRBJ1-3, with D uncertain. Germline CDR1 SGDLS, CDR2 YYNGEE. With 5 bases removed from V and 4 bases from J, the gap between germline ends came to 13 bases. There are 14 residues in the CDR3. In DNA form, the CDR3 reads TGTGCCAGCAGTGAGGGCCCCAGAGGAAACACCATATATTTT. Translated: CASSEGPRGNTIYF.

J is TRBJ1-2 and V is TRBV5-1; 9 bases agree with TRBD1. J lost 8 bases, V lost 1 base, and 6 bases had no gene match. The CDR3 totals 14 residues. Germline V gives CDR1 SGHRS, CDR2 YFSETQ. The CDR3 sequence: CASSLRDRGKGYTF. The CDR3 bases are TGCGCCAGCAGCTTGCGAGACAGGGGGAAAGGCTACACCTTC. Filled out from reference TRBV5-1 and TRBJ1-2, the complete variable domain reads KAGVTQTPRYLIKTRGQQVTLSCSPISGHRSVSWYQQTPGQGLQFLFEYFSETQRNKGNFPGRFSGRQFSNSRSEMNVSTLELGDSALYLCASSLRDRGKGYTFGSGTRLTVV.

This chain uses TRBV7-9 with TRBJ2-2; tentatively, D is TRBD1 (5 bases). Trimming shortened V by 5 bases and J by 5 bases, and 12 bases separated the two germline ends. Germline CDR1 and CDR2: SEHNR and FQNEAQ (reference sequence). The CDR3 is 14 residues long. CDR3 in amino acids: CASSPRVGTGELFF. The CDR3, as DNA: TGTGCCAGCAGCCCCAGGGTGGGGACCGGGGAGCTGTTTTTT. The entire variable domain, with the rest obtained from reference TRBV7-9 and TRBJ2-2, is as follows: DTGVSQNPRHKITKRGQNVTFRCDPISEHNRLYWYRQTLGQGPEFLTYFQNEAQLEKSRLLSDRFSAERPKGSFSTLEIQRTEQGDSAMYLCASSPRVGTGELFFGEGSRLTVL.

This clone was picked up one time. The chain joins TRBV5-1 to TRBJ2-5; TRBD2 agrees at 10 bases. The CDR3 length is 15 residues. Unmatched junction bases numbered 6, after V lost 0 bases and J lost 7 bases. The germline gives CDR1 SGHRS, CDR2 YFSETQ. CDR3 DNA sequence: TGCGCCAGCAGCTTGGGACTAGCGGGTGATGGGACCCAGTACTTC. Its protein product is CASSLGLAGDGTQYF.

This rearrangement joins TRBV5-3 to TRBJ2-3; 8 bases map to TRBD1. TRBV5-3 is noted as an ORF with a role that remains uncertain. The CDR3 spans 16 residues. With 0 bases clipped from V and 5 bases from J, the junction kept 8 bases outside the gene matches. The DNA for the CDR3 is TGTGCCAGAAGCTTGGATGGCCAGGGGGCAGAAGATACGCAGTATTTT. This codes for CARSLDGQGAEDTQYF.

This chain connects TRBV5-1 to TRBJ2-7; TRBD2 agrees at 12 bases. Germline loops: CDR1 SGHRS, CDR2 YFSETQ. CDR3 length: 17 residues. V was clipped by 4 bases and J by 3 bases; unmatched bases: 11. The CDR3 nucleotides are TGCGCCAGCAGCCCTGGTGCTAGCGGGGGGGCTCGCTACGAGCAGTACTTC. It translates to CASSPGASGGARYEQYF.

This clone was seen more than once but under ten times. The CDR3 DNA is TGCGCCAGCAGCTTGGCCAGGGGGCTTGAAGCTTTCTTT. It yields the protein CASSLARGLEAFF. The chain links TRBV5-1 to TRBJ1-1; TRBD1 agrees at 8 bases. Germline values: CDR1 SGHRS, CDR2 YFSETQ. The V and J ends lost 0 bases and 7 bases, in that order; junction bases with no gene match: 2. CDR3 length: 13 residues.

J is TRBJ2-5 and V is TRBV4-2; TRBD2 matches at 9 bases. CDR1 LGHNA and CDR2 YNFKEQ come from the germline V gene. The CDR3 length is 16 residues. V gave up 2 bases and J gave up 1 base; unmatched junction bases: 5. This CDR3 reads CASSQTLAGSQETQYF. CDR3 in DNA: TGTGCCAGCAGCCAAACCCTAGCGGGGTCCCAAGAGACCCAGTACTTC.

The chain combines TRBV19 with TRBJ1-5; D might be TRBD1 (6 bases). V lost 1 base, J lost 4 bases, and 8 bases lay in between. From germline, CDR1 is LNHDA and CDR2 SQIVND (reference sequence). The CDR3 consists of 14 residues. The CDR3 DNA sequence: TGTGCCAGTAGTATAGGGGGGCGGAATCAGCCCCAGCATTTT. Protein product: CASSIGGRNQPQHF. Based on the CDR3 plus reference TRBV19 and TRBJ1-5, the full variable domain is DGGITQSPKYLFRKEGQNVTLSCEQNLNHDAMYWYRQDPGQGLRLIYYSQIVNDFQKGDIAEGYSVSREKKESFPLTVTSAQKNPTAFYLCASSIGGRNQPQHFGDGTRLSIL.

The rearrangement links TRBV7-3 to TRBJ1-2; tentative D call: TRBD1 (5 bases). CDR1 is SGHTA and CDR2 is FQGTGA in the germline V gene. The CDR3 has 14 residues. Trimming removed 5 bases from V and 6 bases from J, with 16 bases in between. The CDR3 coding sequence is TGTGCCAGCAGCGATAGGGGCCGATTCCATGGCTACACCTTC. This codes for CASSDRGRFHGYTF.

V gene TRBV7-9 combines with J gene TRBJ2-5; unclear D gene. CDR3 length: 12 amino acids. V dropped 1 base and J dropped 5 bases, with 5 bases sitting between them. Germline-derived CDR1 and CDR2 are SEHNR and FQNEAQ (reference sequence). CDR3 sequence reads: CASSLGSETQYF. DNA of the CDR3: TGTGCCAGCAGCTTAGGTAGCGAGACCCAGTACTTC.

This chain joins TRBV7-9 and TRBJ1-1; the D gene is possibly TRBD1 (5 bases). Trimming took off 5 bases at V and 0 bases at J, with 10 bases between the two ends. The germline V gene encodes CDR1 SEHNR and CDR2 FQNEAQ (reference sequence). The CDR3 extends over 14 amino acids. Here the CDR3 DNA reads TGTGCCAGCAGCATGGACACCATGAACACTGAAGCTTTCTTT. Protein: CASSMDTMNTEAFF.

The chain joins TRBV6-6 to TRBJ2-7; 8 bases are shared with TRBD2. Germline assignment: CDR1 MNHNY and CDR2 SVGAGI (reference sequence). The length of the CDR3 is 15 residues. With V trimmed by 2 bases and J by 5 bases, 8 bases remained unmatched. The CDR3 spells CASSYIGLAYNEQYF. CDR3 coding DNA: TGTGCCAGCAGTTACATAGGACTAGCATACAACGAGCAGTACTTC.